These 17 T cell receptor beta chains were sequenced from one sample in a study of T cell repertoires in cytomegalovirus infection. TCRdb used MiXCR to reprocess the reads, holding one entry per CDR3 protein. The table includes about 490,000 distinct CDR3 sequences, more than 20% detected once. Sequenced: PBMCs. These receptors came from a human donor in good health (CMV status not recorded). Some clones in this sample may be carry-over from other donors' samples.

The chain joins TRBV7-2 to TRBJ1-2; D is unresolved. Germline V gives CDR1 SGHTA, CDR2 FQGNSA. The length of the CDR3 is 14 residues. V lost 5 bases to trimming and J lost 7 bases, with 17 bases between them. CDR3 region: CASSPGPKRGGYTF. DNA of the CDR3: TGTGCCAGCAGCCCAGGACCCAAGCGTGGTGGCTACACCTTC.

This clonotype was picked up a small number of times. CDR3 amino acids: CSARTGRYGYTF. DNA of the CDR3: TGCAGTGCTAGAACAGGGAGGTATGGCTACACCTTC. This sequence joins TRBV20-1 and TRBJ1-2; possibly TRBD1 for D (6 bases). Germline CDR1 and CDR2: DFQATT and SNEGSKA (reference sequence). CDR3 length: 12 residues. Between the trimmed V and J ends, which lost 2 bases and 5 bases, there was a span of 9 bases.

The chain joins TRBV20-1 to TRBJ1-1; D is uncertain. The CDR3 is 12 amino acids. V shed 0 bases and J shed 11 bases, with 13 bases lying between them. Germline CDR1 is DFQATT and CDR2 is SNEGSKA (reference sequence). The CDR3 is CSARDYAFVAFF. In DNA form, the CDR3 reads TGCAGTGCTAGAGATTATGCGTTTGTGGCTTTCTTT.

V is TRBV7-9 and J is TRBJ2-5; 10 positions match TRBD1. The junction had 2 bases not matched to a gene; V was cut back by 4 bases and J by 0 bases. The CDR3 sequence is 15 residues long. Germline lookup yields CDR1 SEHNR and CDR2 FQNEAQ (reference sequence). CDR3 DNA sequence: TGTGCCAGCAGCTGGGGACAGGGGAACCAAGAGACCCAGTACTTC. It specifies CASSWGQGNQETQYF.

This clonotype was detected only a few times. CDR3 sequence (DNA): TGTGCCAGCAGTTACTTTGGGTACTCCGAGACCCAGTACTTC. Its translation: CASSYFGYSETQYF. The chain joins TRBV6-5 to TRBJ2-5, with unresolved D. Per the germline V gene, CDR1 is MNHEY and CDR2 is SVGAGI. This CDR3 is built from 14 residues. V lost 1 base to trimming and J lost 5 bases, with 11 bases between them.

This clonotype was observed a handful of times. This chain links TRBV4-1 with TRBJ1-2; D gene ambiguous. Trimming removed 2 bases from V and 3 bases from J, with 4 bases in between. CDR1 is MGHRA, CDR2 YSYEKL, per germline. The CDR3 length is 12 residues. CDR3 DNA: TGCGCCAGCAGCCAACGTGACTATGGCTACACCTTC. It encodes CASSQRDYGYTF.

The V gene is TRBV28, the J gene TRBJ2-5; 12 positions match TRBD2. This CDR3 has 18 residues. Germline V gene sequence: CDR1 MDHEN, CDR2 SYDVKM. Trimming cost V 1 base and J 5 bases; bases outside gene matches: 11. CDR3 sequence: CASSLLLVGLAGTETQYF. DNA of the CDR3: TGTGCCAGCAGTTTATTGTTGGTCGGACTAGCGGGAACGGAGACCCAGTACTTC.

The CDR3 nucleotides are TGTGCCAGTAGTTGGATTGGCAATCAGCCCCAGCATTTT. It codes for CASSWIGNQPQHF. The chain couples TRBV19 to TRBJ1-5; D is undetermined. Between the trimmed V and J ends, which lost 5 bases and 2 bases, there was a span of 7 bases. Germline CDR1 is LNHDA and CDR2 is SQIVND (reference sequence). This CDR3 comprises 13 residues.

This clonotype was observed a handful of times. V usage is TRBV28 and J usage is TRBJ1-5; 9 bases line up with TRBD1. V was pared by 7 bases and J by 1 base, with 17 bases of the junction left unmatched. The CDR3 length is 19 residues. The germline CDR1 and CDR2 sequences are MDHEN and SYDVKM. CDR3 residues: CASNSLYRTGERSNQPQHF. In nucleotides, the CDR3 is TGTGCCAGCAATTCTTTGTATCGGACAGGGGAACGGAGCAATCAGCCCCAGCATTTT.

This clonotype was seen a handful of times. CDR3 DNA sequence: TGTGCCAGCAGTTACTCGAACCGAGTCGCTCGTTTGTACGAGCAGTACGTC. It specifies CASSYSNRVARLYEQYV. This chain joins TRBV6-5 and TRBJ2-7, with no clear D. V lost 0 bases and J lost 4, with 19 bases in between. The germline V gene encodes CDR1 MNHEY and CDR2 SVGAGI. The CDR3 is 17 residues long.

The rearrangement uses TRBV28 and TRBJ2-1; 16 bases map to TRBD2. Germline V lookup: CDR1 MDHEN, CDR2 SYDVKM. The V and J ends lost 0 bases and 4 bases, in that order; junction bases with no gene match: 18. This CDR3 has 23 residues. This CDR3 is CASSLWERGPGLAGGTNYNEQFF. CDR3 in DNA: TGTGCCAGCAGTTTATGGGAAAGGGGTCCGGGACTAGCGGGAGGGACAAATTACAATGAGCAGTTCTTC.

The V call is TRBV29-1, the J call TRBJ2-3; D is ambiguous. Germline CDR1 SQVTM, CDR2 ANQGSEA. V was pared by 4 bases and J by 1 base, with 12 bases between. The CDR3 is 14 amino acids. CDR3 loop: CSVAVLTRTDTQYF. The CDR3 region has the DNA TGCAGCGTTGCGGTGCTTACTCGCACAGATACGCAGTATTTT.

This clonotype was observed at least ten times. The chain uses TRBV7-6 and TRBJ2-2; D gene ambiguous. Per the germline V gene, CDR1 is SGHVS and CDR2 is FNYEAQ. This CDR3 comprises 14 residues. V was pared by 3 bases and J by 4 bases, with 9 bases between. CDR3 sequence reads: CASSLGKTTGELFF. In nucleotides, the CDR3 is TGTGCCAGCAGCTTGGGAAAAACCACCGGGGAGCTGTTTTTT.

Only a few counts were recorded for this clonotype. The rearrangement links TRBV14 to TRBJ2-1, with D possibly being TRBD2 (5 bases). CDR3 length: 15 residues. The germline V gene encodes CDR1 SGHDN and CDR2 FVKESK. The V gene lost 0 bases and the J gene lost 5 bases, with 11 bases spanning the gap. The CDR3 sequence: CASSQDLTGNNEQFF. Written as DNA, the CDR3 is TGTGCCAGCAGCCAAGATCTGACGGGGAACAATGAGCAGTTCTTC.

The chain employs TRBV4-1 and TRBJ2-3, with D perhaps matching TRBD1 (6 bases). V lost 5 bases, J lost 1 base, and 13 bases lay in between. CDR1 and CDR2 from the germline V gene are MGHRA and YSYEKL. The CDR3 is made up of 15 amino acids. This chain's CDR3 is CASSGVGAGTDTQYF. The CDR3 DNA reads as TGCGCCAGCAGCGGCGTGGGGGCCGGCACAGATACGCAGTATTTT.

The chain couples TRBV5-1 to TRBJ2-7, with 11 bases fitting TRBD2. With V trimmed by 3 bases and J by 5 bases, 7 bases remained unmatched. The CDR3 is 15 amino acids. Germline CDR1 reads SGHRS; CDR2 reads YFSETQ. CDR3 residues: CASSSGLAVVDEQYV. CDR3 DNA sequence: TGCGCCAGCAGCTCGGGACTAGCGGTTGTCGACGAGCAGTACGTC.

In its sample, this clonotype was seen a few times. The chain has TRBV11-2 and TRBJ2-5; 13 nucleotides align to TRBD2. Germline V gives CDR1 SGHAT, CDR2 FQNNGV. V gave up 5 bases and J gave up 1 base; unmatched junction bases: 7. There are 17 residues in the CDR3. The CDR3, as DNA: TGTGCCAGCAGCCCGAGGACTAGCGGGGGACGCCAAGAGACCCAGTACTTC. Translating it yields CASSPRTSGGRQETQYF.